The T cell receptor beta chain under discussion was sequenced for a study of radiotherapy plus CTLA-4 blockade in lung cancer. Study-wide context: Objective responses were seen in around 18% of patients, disease control in 31%. Study-level results: Radiotherapy with ipilimumab was followed by blood expansion of tumor-derived clones.

Only in-frame clones appear in the TCRdb table, and some are missing; sequencing was by immunoSEQ multiplex PCR. The sample comprises tens of thousands of clones, approximately 77% of which are singletons, and roughly 4.7% rests with the top ten. Treatment of patients with chemo-refractory metastatic non-small-cell lung cancer consisted of focal radiation plus CTLA-4 blockade with ipilimumab. This clone was found a few times. The antigen is not known. Germline and junction disagree at one end, which may indicate a read error. This clonotype originated in a human donor with non-small cell lung cancer whose response to radiotherapy plus ipilimumab could not be evaluated. The input for sequencing was peripheral blood, taken from a patient treated with radiotherapy plus ipilimumab.

The CDR3 reads CASSQERYVGGYTF. The CDR3 DNA sequence: TGCGCCAGCAGCCAAGAGCGATACGTCGGAGGCTACACCTTC. The V call is TRBV5-8, the J call TRBJ1-2; D not resolved. CDR3 length equals 14 residues. Germline V gene sequence: CDR1 SGHTS, CDR2 YDEGEE.